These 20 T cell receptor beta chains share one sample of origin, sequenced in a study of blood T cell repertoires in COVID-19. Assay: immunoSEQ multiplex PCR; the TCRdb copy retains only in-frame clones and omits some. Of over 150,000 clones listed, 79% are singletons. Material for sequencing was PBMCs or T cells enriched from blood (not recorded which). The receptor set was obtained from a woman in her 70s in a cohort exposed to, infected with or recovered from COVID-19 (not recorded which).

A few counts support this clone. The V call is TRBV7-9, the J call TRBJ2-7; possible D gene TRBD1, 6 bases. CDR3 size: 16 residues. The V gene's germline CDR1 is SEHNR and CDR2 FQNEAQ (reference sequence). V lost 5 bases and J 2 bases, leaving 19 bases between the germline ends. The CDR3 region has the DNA TGTGCCAGCAGCCCGAACCCGGGACAACTACCCTACGAGCAGTACTTC. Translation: CASSPNPGQLPYEQYF.

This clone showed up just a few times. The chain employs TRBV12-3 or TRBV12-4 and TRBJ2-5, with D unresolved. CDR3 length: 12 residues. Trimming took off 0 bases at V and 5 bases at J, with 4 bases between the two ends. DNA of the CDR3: TGTGCCAGCAGTTTAGCGCGGGAGACCCAGTACTTC. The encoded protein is CASSLARETQYF.

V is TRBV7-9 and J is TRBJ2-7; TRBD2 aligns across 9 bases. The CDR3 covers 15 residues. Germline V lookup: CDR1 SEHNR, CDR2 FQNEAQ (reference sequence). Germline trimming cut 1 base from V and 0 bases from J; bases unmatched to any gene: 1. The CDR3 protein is CASSLVSGGSYEQYF. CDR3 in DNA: TGTGCCAGCAGCTTAGTTAGCGGGGGCTCCTACGAGCAGTACTTC.

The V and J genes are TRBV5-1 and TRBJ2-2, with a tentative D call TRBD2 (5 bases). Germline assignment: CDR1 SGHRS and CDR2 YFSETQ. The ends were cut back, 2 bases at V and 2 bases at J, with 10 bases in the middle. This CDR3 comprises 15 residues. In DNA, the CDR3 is TGCGCCAGCAGCTTTGCGGGCACAAACACCGGGGAGCTGTTTTTT. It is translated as CASSFAGTNTGELFF.

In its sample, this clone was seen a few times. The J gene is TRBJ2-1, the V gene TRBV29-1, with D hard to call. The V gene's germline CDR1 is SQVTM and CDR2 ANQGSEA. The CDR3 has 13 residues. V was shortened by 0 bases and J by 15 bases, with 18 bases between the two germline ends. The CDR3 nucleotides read TGCAGCGTTGAAGATCTTTCTTTAGCTGGATCGTTCTTC. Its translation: CSVEDLSLAGSFF.

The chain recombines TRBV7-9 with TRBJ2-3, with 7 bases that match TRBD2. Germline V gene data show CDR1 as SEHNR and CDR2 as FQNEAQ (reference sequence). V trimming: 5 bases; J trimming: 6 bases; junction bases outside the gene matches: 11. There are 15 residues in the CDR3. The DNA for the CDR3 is TGTGCCAGCAGCCCCAGCGGGACCCCCGCGGATACGCAGTATTTT. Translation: CASSPSGTPADTQYF.

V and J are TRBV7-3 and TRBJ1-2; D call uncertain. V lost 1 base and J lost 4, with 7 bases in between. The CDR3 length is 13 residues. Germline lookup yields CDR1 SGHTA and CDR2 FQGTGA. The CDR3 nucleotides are TGTGCCAGCAGCTTAAGTGTCAGCTATGGCTACACCTTC. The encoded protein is CASSLSVSYGYTF.

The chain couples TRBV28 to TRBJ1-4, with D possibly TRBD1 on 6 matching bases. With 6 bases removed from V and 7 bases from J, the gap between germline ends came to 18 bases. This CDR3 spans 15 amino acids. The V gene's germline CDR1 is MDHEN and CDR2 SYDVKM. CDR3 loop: CASSRRGGGVEKLFF. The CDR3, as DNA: TGTGCCAGCAGCAGACGTGGAGGGGGGGTTGAAAAACTGTTTTTT.

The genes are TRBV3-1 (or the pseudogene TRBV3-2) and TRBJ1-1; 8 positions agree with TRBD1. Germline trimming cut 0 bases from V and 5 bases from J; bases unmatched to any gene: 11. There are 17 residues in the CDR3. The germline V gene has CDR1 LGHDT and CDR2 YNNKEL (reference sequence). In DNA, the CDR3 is TGTGCCAGCAGCCAAGATGGGAATAAGGACAGGGCGACTGAAGCTTTCTTT. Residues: CASSQDGNKDRATEAFF.

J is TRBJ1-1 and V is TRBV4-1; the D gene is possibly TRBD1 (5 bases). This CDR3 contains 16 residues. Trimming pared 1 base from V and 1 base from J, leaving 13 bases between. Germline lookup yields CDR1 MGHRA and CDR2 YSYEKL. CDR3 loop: CASSQGGGRRNTEAFF. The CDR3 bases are TGCGCCAGCAGCCAAGGGGGGGGACGGAGGAACACTGAAGCTTTCTTT.

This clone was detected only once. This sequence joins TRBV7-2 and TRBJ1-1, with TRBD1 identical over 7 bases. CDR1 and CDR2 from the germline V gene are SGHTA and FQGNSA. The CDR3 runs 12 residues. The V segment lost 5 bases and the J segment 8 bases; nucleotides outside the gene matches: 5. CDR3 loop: CASSLRTGEAFF. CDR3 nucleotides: TGTGCCAGCAGCCTGCGGACAGGCGAAGCTTTCTTT.

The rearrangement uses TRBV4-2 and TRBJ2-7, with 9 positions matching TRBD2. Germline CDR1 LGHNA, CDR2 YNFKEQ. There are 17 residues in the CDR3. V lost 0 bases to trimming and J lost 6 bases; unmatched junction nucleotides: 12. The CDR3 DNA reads TGTGCCAGCAGCCAAGAGATGGCGGGAGGGAGAACCGCCGAGCAGTACTTC. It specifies CASSQEMAGGRTAEQYF.

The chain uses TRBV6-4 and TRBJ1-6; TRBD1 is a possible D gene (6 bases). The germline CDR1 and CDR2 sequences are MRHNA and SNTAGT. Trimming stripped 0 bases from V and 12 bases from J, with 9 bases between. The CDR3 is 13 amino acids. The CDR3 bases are TGTGCCAGCAGTGACTCGAGGGGGGGACCCCTCCACTTT. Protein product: CASSDSRGGPLHF.

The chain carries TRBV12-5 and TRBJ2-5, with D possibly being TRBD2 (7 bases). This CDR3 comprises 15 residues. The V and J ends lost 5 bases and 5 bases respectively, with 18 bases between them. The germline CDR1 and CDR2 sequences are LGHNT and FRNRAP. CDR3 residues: CASGPSSGGAETQYF. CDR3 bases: TGTGCTAGTGGTCCCTCCTCGGGGGGCGCGGAGACCCAGTACTTC.

This chain's CDR3 is CASSPRQGESYEQYF. The CDR3 coding sequence is TGCGCCAGCAGCCCTCGACAGGGAGAATCCTACGAGCAGTACTTC. The chain carries TRBV4-3 and TRBJ2-7, with 7 positions matching TRBD1. Per germline, CDR1 LGHNA and CDR2 YSLEER. With V trimmed by 4 bases and J by 1 base, 7 bases remained unmatched. The CDR3 spans 15 residues.

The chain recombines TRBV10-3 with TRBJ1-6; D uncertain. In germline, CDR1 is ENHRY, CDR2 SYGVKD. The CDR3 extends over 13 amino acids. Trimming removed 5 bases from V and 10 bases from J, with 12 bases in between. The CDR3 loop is CAISPRLESPLHF. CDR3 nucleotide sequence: TGTGCCATCAGTCCTAGACTTGAGTCACCCCTCCACTTT.

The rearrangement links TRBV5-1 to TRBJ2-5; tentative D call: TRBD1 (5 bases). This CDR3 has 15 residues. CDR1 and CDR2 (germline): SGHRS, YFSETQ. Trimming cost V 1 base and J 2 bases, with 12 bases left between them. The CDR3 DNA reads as TGCGCCAGCAGCTTGCCTACAGGTGTACAAGAGACCCAGTACTTC. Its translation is CASSLPTGVQETQYF.

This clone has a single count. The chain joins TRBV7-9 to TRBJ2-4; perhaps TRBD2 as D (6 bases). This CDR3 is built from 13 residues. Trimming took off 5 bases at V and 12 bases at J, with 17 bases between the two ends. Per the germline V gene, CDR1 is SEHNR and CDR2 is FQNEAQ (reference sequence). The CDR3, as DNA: TGTGCCAGCAGCCCTAGGGTGGAGGGACCTCAGTACTTC. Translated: CASSPRVEGPQYF.

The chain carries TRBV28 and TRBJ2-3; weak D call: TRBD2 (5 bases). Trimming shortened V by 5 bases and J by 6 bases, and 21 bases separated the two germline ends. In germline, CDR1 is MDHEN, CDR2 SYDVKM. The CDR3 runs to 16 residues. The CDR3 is CASSPLGDPSKDTQYF. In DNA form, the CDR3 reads TGTGCCAGCAGTCCCCTCGGGGATCCCAGTAAGGATACGCAGTATTTT.

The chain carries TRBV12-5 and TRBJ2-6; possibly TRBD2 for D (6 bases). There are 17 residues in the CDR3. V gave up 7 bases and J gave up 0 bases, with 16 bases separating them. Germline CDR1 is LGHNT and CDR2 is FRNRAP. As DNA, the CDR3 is TGTGCTAGTGCTCCCCGGGGGTTGGGCTCTGGGGCCAACGTCCTGACTTTC. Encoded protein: CASAPRGLGSGANVLTF.